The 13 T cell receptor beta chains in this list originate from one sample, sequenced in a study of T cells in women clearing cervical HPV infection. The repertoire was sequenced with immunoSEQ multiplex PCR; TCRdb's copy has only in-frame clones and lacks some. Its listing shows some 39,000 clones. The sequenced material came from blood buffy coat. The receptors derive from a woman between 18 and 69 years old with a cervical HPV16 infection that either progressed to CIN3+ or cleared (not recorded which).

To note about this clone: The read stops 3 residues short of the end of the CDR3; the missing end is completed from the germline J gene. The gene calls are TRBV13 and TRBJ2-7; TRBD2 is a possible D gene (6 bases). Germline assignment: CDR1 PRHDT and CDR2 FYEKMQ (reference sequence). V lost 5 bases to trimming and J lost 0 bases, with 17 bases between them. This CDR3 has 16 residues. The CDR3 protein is CASSAPGTDSSYEQYF. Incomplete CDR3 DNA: TGTGCCAGCAGCGCTCCAGGGACTGATAGCTCCTACGAG.

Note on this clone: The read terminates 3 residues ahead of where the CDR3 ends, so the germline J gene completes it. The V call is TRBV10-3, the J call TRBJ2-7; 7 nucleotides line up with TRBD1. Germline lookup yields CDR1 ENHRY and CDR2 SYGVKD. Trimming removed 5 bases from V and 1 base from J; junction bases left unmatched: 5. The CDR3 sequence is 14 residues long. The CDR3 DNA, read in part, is TGTGCCATCAGTAGACAGGGTTCATCCTACGAG. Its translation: CAISRQGSSYE. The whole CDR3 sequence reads CAISRQGSSYEQYF.

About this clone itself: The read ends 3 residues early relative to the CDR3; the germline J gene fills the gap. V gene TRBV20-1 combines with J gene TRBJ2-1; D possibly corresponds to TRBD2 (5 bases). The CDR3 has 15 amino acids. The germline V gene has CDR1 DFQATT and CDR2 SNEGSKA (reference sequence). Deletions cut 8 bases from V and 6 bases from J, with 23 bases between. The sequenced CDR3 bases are TGCAGTCTGGCCCGTGCGGGCCTCGAGAGCAATGAG. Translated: CSLARAGLESNE. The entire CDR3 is CSLARAGLESNEQFF.

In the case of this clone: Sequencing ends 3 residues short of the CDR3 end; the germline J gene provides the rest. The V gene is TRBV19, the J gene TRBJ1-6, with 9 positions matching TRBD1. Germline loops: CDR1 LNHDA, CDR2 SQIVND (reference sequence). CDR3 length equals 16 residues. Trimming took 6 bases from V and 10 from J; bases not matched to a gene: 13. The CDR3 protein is CASSPIGTGLGSPLHF. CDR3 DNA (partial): TGTGCCAGTAGCCCCATCGGGACAGGGCTCGGATCACCC. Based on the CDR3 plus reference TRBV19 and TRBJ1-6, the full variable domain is DGGITQSPKYLFRKEGQNVTLSCEQNLNHDAMYWYRQDPGQGLRLIYYSQIVNDFQKGDIAEGYSVSREKKESFPLTVTSAQKNPTAFYLCASSPIGTGLGSPLHFGNGTRLTVT.

The CDR3 is CASTRRDRGDEQFF. The sequenced part of the CDR3 DNA is TGTGCCAGCACCCGACGGGACAGGGGAGATGAG. The rearrangement uses TRBV2 and TRBJ2-1; 10 nucleotides align to TRBD1. The read ends 3 residues early relative to the CDR3; the germline J gene fills the gap. The CDR3 contains 14 residues. With V trimmed by 7 bases and J by 8 bases, 8 bases remained unmatched. Germline-derived CDR1 and CDR2 are SNHLY and FYNNEI.

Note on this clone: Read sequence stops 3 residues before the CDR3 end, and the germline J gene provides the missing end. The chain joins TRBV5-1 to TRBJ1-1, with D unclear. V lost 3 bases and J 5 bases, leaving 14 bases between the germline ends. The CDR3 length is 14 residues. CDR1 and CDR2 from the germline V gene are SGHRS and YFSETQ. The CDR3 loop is CASSSPGLRTEAFF. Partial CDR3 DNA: TGCGCCAGCAGCTCCCCAGGATTAAGGACTGAA.

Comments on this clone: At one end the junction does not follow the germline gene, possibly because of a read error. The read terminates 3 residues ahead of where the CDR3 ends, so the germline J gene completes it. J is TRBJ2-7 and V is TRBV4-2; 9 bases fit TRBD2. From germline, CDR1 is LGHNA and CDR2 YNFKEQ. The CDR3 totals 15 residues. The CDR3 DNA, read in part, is TGCGCCAGCAGCCAAGTGGGCGGGGGGGCTGACGAG. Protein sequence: CASSQVGGGADE. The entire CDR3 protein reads CASSQVGGGADEQYF.

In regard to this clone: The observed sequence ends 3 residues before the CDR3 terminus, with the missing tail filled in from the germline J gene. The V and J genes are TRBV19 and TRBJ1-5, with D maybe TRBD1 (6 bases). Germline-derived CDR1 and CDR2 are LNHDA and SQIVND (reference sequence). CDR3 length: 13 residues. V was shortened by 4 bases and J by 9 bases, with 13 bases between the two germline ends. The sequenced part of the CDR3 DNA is TGTGCCAGTAGTAGCAACAGGGATCGGCCC. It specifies CASSSNRDRP. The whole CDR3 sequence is CASSSNRDRPQHF.

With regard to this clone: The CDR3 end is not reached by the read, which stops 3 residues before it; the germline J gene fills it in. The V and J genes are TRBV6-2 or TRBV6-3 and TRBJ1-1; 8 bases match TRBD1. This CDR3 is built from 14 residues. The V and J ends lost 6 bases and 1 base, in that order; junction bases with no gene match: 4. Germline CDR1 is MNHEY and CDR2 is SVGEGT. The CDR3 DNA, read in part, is TGTGCCAGCAGCTACCAGGGGGCGAACACTGAA. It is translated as CASSYQGANTE. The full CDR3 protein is CASSYQGANTEAFF.

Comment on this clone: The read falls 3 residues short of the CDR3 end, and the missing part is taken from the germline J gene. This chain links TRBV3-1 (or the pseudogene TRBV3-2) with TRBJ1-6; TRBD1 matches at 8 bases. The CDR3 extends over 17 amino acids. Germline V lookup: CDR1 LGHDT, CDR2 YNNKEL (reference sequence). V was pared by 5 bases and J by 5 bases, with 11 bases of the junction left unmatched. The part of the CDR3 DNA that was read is TGTGCCAGCAGCGAAGCCCCAGGACAGGGACATAATTCACCC. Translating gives CASSEAPGQGHNSP. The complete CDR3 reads CASSEAPGQGHNSPLHF.

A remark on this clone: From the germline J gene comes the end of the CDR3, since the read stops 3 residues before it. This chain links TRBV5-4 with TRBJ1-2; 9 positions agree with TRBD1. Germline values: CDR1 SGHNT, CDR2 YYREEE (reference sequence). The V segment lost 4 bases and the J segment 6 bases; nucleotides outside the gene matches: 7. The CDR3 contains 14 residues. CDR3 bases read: TGTGCCAGCAGCGCCCCGGGACAGGGTAATGGC. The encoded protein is CASSAPGQGNG. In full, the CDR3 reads CASSAPGQGNGYTF. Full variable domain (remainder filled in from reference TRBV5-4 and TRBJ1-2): ETGVTQSPTHLIKTRGQQVTLRCSSQSGHNTVSWYQQALGQGPQFIFQYYREEENGRGNFPPRFSGLQFPNYSSELNVNALELDDSALYLCASSAPGQGNGYTFGSGTRLTVV.

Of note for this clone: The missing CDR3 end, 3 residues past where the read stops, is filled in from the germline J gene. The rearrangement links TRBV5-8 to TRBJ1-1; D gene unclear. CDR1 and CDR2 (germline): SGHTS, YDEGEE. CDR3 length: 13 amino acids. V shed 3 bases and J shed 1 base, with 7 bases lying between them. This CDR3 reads CASSYDRNTEAFF. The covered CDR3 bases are TGTGCCAGCAGCTATGATAGGAACACTGAA.

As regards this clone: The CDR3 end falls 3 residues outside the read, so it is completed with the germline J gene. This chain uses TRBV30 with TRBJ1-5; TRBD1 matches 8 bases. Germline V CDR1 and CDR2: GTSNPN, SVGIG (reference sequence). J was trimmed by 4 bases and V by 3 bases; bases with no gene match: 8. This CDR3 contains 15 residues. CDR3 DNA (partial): TGTGCCTGGAGCTTCGGACAGGGCCCTAATCAGCCC. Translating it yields CAWSFGQGPNQP. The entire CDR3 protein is CAWSFGQGPNQPQHF.